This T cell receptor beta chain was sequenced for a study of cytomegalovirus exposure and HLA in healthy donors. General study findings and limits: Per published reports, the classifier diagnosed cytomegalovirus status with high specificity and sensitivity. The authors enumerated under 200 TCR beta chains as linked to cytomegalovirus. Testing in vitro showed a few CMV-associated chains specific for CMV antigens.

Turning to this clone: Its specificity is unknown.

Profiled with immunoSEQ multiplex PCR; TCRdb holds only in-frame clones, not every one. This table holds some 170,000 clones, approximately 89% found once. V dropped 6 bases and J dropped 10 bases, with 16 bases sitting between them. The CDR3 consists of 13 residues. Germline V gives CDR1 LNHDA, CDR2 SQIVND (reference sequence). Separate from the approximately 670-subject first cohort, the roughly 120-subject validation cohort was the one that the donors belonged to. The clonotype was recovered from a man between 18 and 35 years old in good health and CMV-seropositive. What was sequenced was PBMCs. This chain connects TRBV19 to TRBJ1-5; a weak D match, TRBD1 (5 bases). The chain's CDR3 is CASSSNLQGPQHF. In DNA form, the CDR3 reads TGTGCCAGTAGCTCGAATCTCCAGGGCCCCCAGCATTTT.